This entry features one TCR beta chain sequence. One end of the junction fails to match germline, which may point to a read error. This entry belongs to a study of blood T cell repertoires in COVID-19. Sequencing used immunoSEQ multiplex PCR; TCRdb keeps in-frame clones, though not all of them. The data contain approximately 150,000 clones, roughly 80% of them singletons. There are 13 residues in the CDR3. This receptor was obtained from a human donor in a cohort sampled during active COVID-19. The chain has TRBV12-3 or TRBV12-4 and TRBJ1-1, with 7 bases identical to TRBD1. The material sequenced was peripheral blood. The CDR3 bases are TGTGCCAGCAGTTGGGGGACAGTTGAGGGGGTTGTGTTT. It encodes CASSWGTVEGVVF.